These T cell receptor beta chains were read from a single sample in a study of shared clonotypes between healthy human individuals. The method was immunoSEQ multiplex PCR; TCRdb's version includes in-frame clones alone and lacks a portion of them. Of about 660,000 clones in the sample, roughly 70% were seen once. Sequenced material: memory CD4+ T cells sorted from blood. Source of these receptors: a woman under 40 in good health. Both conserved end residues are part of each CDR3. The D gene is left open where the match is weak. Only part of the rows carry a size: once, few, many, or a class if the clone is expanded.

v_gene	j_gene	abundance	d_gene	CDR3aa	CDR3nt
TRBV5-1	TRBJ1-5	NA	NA	CASSPDSNQPQHF	TGCGCCAGCAGCCCGGACAGCAATCAGCCCCAGCATTTT
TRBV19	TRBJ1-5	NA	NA	CASSMDHFNQPQHF	TGTGCCAGTAGTATGGATCATTTCAATCAGCCCCAGCATTTT
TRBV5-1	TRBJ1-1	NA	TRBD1	CASSYTTGGMIRNTEAFF	TGCGCCAGCAGCTACACGACAGGGGGAATGATTAGGAACACTGAAGCTTTCTTT
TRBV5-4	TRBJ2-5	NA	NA	CASRLAGFQETQYF	TGTGCCAGCAGGCTGGCGGGGTTCCAAGAGACCCAGTACTTC
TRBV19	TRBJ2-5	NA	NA	CASPQETQYF	TGTGCCAGTCCCCAAGAGACCCAGTACTTC
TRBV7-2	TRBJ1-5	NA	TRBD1	CASSLNTGVLNQPQHF	TGTGCCAGCAGCTTAAACACAGGGGTGTTGAATCAGCCCCAGCATTTT
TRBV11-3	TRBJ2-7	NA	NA	CASSFERADEQYF	TGTGCCAGCAGCTTCGAAAGGGCCGACGAGCAGTACTTC
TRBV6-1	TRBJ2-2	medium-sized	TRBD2	CASSEGSLAGVTGELFF	TGTGCCAGCAGTGAAGGTTCGCTAGCGGGAGTTACCGGGGAGCTGTTTTTT
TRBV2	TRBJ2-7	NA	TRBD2	CASREQLAGGPRKYEQYF	TGTGCCAGCAGGGAACAACTAGCGGGAGGGCCCCGCAAGTACGAGCAGTACTTC
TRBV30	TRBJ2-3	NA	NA	CAWGNTDTQYF	TGTGCCTGGGGCAACACAGATACGCAGTATTTT
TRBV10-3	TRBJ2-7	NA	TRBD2	CAISERTSGGRYEQYF	TGTGCCATCAGTGAACGGACTAGCGGAGGGAGGTACGAGCAGTACTTC
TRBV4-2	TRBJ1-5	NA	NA	CASSPRPDQPQHF	TGTGCCAGTAGCCCTAGACCGGATCAGCCCCAGCATTTT
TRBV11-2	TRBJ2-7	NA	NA	CASSRIYPTYEQYF	TGTGCCAGCAGCCGTATATACCCTACCTACGAGCAGTACTTC
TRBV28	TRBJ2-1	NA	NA	CASSLRQKYNEQFF	TGTGCCAGCAGTTTACGGCAGAAGTACAATGAGCAGTTCTTC
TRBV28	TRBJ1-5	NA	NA	CAPKGENQPQHF	TGTGCCCCTAAAGGGGAAAATCAGCCCCAGCATTTT
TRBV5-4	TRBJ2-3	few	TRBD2	CASRPTSGSMGTDTQYF	TGTGCCAGCAGGCCTACTAGCGGGAGCATGGGCACAGATACGCAGTATTTT
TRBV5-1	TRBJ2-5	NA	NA	CASSFLPVTAQETQYF	TGCGCCAGCAGCTTTCTTCCCGTGACAGCACAAGAGACCCAGTACTTC
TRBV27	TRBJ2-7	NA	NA	CASSAGTAYEQYF	TGTGCCAGCAGTGCCGGTACAGCCTACGAGCAGTACTTC
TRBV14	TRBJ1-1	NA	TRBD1	CASSQTPGQRNTEAFF	TGTGCCAGCAGCCAGACACCGGGACAGAGAAACACTGAAGCTTTCTTT
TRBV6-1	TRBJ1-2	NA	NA	CASFGDAYGYTF	TGTGCCAGCTTTGGGGATGCCTATGGCTACACCTTC
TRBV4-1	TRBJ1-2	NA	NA	CASSQGAGANYGYTF	TGCGCCAGCAGCCAAGGGGCAGGGGCTAACTATGGCTACACCTTC
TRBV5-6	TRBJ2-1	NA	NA	CASSVLRGYNEQFF	TGTGCCAGCAGCGTGCTACGGGGGTACAATGAGCAGTTCTTC
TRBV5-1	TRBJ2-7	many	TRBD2	CASSLALSGRPPRYEQYF	TGCGCCAGCAGCTTGGCCCTTAGCGGGAGACCCCCGCGGTACGAGCAGTACTTC